Included here is one T cell receptor (beta chain) sequence, with context. Its specificity is unknown. The CDR3 is made up of 15 amino acids. The germline CDR1 and CDR2 sequences are MDHEN and SYDVKM. Trimming removed 4 bases from V and 1 base from J, with 8 bases in between. This specimen belongs to a study of cytomegalovirus exposure and HLA in healthy donors. Findings and limits, study-wide: Researchers reported from a later analysis that most CMV-associated TCR beta chains appeared HLA-restricted. Clonal expansion, a later analysis showed, was greater in HLA-associated TCR beta chains than in equally common others.

Vbeta (60) and Jbeta (13) primers were used in the PCR. Clones were read by immunoSEQ multiplex PCR, and TCRdb kept only the in-frame ones, dropping some. The table records about 210,000 clones, about four fifths of them present only once. The TCR sequence derives from a woman between 50 and 59 years old in good health and CMV-seropositive. Sequenced input: PBMCs. The V and J genes are TRBV28 and TRBJ2-6; D not resolved. The CDR3, as DNA: TGTGCCAGCAGTTCAGGCAATTCTGGGGCCAACGTCCTGACTTTC. It yields the protein CASSSGNSGANVLTF.